This paragraph covers one T cell receptor beta chain sequence. Its target is not known. This record comes from a study of cytomegalovirus exposure and HLA in healthy donors. Notes on the study in general: The study flagged about 160 TCR beta chains as cytomegalovirus-associated. A reported reduction in N-insertions relative to the 666-donor mean was seen in an Asian-associated ancestry cluster in a later analysis.

The study ran its PCR with 60 Vbeta and 13 Jbeta primers. The repertoire was sequenced with immunoSEQ multiplex PCR; TCRdb's copy has only in-frame clones and lacks some. Its listing shows some 110,000 clones. The sequence was obtained from a man in his forties in good health and CMV-seronegative. The sample taken for sequencing was PBMCs.

The CDR3 nucleotides read TGCGCCAGCAGCCAAGAATGGAGAGAGGATCAGCCCCAGCATTTT. Translation gives CASSQEWREDQPQHF. The chain is built from TRBV4-1 and TRBJ1-5; D is ambiguous. This CDR3 has 15 residues. From germline, CDR1 is MGHRA and CDR2 YSYEKL. Deletions cut 0 bases from V and 5 bases from J, with 11 bases between.